This TCR beta chain comes out of a study of response to subunit inactivated influenza vaccine. Study observations and caveats: Authors suggested seasonal influenza vaccinations each recruit few new T cells.

Germline V gene data show CDR1 as SGHTA and CDR2 as FQGNSA. Trimming took 5 bases from V and 5 from J; bases not matched to a gene: 8. The CDR3 sequence is 15 residues long. On this clonotype: Its antigen is unidentified.

TCRdb independently ran MiXCR on the RT-PCR reads; one entry per CDR3 protein. This table has about 650,000 distinct CDR3 sequences, about a sixth appearing once. This chain links TRBV7-2 with TRBJ2-2; 7 nucleotides agree with TRBD1. This TCR derives from a man in his fifties or sixties who received an inactivated influenza vaccine. Material: PBMCs from blood, obtained approximately 12 days after vaccination. DNA for the CDR3: TGTGCCAGCAGCCCCTCGACAGGGACGACCGGGGAGCTGTTTTTT. Protein product: CASSPSTGTTGELFF. Complete variable domain (other parts from reference TRBV7-2 and TRBJ2-2): GAGVSQSPSNKVTEKGKDVELRCDPISGHTALYWYRQSLGQGLEFLIYFQGNSAPDKSGLPSDRFSAERTGGSVSTLTIQRTQQEDSAVYLCASSPSTGTTGELFFGEGSRLTVL.